Each of the 28 T cell receptor beta chains below was sequenced from the same sample in a study of cytomegalovirus exposure and HLA in healthy donors. Clones were sequenced by immunoSEQ multiplex PCR, and TCRdb holds only the in-frame ones, with some missing. In the table there are 150,000 to 200,000 clones, about 81% of which are singletons. The sequenced sample was PBMCs. These receptors were taken from a woman between 25 and 40 years old in good health and CMV-seronegative.

The sample holds one count of this clone. The chain combines TRBV18 with TRBJ1-5, with no clear D. The V end lost 4 bases, the J end lost 1 base, and 17 bases lay between the germline ends. This CDR3 has 17 residues. Looked up from germline, CDR1 is KGHSH and CDR2 is LQKENI. The CDR3 DNA reads TGTGCCAGCTCACTAGAGGCTCTGGCAGTCAGCAATCAGCCCCAGCATTTT. Translated, it gives CASSLEALAVSNQPQHF.

The CDR3 DNA sequence: TGTGCCAGCAGTGGGGACAGGGTAGGGCAGCCCCAGCATTTT. Its protein product is CASSGDRVGQPQHF. The chain uses TRBV2 and TRBJ1-5; 9 bases match TRBD1. Looked up from germline, CDR1 is SNHLY and CDR2 is FYNNEI. This CDR3 comprises 14 residues. The V and J ends lost 4 bases and 7 bases, in that order; junction bases with no gene match: 5.

This clone was seen only once. The chain carries TRBV27 and TRBJ2-7; TRBD1 matches 7 bases. J was trimmed by 3 bases and V by 4 bases; bases with no gene match: 12. CDR3 length: 16 residues. CDR1 and CDR2 (germline): MNHEY, SMNVEV (reference sequence). The CDR3 DNA is TGTGCCAGCAGTTGGATCCCGGGACAGTCGTTCTACGAGCAGTACTTC. Residues: CASSWIPGQSFYEQYF.

J is TRBJ2-3 and V is TRBV5-1, with D hard to call. Germline values: CDR1 SGHRS, CDR2 YFSETQ. Trimming took off 5 bases at V and 3 bases at J, with 7 bases between the two ends. The CDR3 contains 12 residues. DNA of the CDR3: TGCGCCAGCAGTCAGTTGACAGATACGCAGTATTTT. It translates to CASSQLTDTQYF.

The V gene is TRBV4-1, the J gene TRBJ2-1, with TRBD2 matching over 10 bases. CDR3 length: 18 amino acids. The germline CDR1 and CDR2 sequences are MGHRA and YSYEKL. The V segment lost 5 bases and the J segment 0 bases; nucleotides outside the gene matches: 10. The chain's CDR3 is CASSLAGGTTFSYNEQFF. In nucleotides, the CDR3 is TGCGCCAGCAGCTTAGCGGGGGGTACAACTTTCTCCTACAATGAGCAGTTCTTC.

The chain employs TRBV28 and TRBJ2-3; D possibly corresponds to TRBD2 (5 bases). V was clipped by 3 bases and J by 12 bases, with 16 bases between them. Germline CDR1 is MDHEN and CDR2 is SYDVKM. The CDR3 runs to 13 residues. The chain's CDR3 is CASSFSSPRLQYF. DNA of the CDR3: TGTGCCAGCAGTTTCTCTAGCCCTCGACTCCAGTATTTT.

V gene TRBV5-4 combines with J gene TRBJ1-5, with D uncertain. V was trimmed by 3 bases and J by 5 bases, leaving 9 bases between them. CDR3 length: 13 amino acids. Germline loops: CDR1 SGHNT, CDR2 YYREEE (reference sequence). Written as DNA, the CDR3 is TGTGCCAGCAGCTCCTCCTTAGATCAGCCCCAGCATTTT. Protein product: CASSSSLDQPQHF.

This chain uses TRBV6-5 with TRBJ2-7, with a weak D call TRBD1 (7 bases). V was shortened by 6 bases and J by 5 bases, with 17 bases between the two germline ends. Germline V gene sequence: CDR1 MNHEY, CDR2 SVGAGI. The CDR3 consists of 14 residues. CDR3 coding DNA: TGTGCCAGCAGAGCTGAGACAGGGAGGCACGAGCAGTACTTC. This codes for CASRAETGRHEQYF.

The CDR3 DNA reads TGTGCCAGCAGTGTCCATTCAACGGGACAGGGTGCGATCGGGGAGCTGTTTTTT. Its translation: CASSVHSTGQGAIGELFF. The rearrangement links TRBV25-1 to TRBJ2-2; 9 bases agree with TRBD1. After removal of 4 bases from V and 7 bases from J, the junction contained 16 bases not matched to a gene. Germline CDR1 is MGHDK and CDR2 is SYGVNS. The CDR3 sequence is 18 residues long.

The V and J genes are TRBV10-2 and TRBJ2-7; 7 positions agree with TRBD2. J was trimmed by 2 bases and V by 3 bases; bases with no gene match: 4. The CDR3 loop spans 14 amino acids. Looked up from germline, CDR1 is WSHSY and CDR2 is SAAADI. CDR3 DNA sequence: TGCGCCAGCAGTGAAGGGACTATCACCTACGAGCAGTACTTC. Translating gives CASSEGTITYEQYF.

The chain joins TRBV15 to TRBJ2-7; unclear D gene. Germline V gene lookup returns CDR1 LNHNV and CDR2 YYDKDF (reference sequence). This CDR3 comprises 14 residues. Trimming took 0 bases from V and 2 from J, leaving 8 bases between them. CDR3 amino acids: CATSREASAYEQYF. Written as DNA, the CDR3 is TGTGCCACCAGCAGAGAGGCCAGCGCCTACGAGCAGTACTTC.

The V and J genes are TRBV9 and TRBJ2-2, with 7 bases identical to TRBD1. The V gene's germline CDR1 is SGDLS and CDR2 YYNGEE. J lost 7 bases, V lost 4 bases, and 25 bases had no gene match. This CDR3 comprises 20 residues. The CDR3 DNA sequence: TGTGCCAGCAGCCCCCCAAGCACAGCTACAGGGGTTGGTTCGGTCGGGGAGCTGTTTTTT. Translating gives CASSPPSTATGVGSVGELFF. Supplemented by reference TRBV9 and TRBJ2-2, the full variable domain reads DSGVTQTPKHLITATGQRVTLRCSPRSGDLSVYWYQQSLDQGLQFLIQYYNGEERAKGNILERFSAQQFPDLHSELNLSSLELGDSALYFCASSPPSTATGVGSVGELFFGEGSRLTVL.

This clone was found a few times. The chain carries TRBV19 and TRBJ2-3; 9 nucleotides match TRBD2. Per germline, CDR1 LNHDA and CDR2 SQIVND (reference sequence). The junction had 6 bases not matched to a gene; V was cut back by 3 bases and J by 5 bases. This CDR3 contains 15 residues. CDR3: CASSILAGVGDTQYF. The DNA of the CDR3 is TGTGCCAGTAGTATCTTAGCGGGAGTGGGAGATACGCAGTATTTT.

The chain recombines TRBV27 with TRBJ2-7; TRBD2 matches 8 bases. V lost 0 bases and J lost 4; bases outside the gene matches: 14. The CDR3 contains 18 residues. Germline CDR1 and CDR2: MNHEY and SMNVEV (reference sequence). The CDR3 reads CASSLSWRPGLVIYEQYF. In DNA form, the CDR3 reads TGTGCCAGCAGTTTATCTTGGCGGCCGGGACTAGTCATTTACGAGCAGTACTTC.

Concerning this clone itself: Other DNA sequences in this sample translate to the same CDR3. The chain joins TRBV5-1 to TRBJ2-5, with 8 bases lining up with TRBD2. The CDR3 covers 15 residues. The junction had 5 bases not matched to a gene; V was cut back by 0 bases and J by 4 bases. Germline assignment: CDR1 SGHRS and CDR2 YFSETQ. The CDR3 DNA sequence: TGCGCCAGCAGCTTGGTTACTAGCGGTGGAGAGACCCAGTACTTC. Its translation: CASSLVTSGGETQYF.

The chain uses TRBV11-2 and TRBJ2-1; 14 bases match TRBD2. The CDR3 has 19 residues. The germline CDR1 and CDR2 sequences are SGHAT and FQNNGV. Losses at the gene ends were 5 bases for V and 1 base for J; bases not matched to a gene: 10. This CDR3 reads CASSPTGTSGSRSYNEQFF. CDR3 DNA sequence: TGTGCCAGCAGCCCAACCGGGACTAGCGGGAGTCGTTCCTACAATGAGCAGTTCTTC.

The V and J genes are TRBV11-3 and TRBJ1-2, with TRBD1 as a possible D gene (6 bases). The germline gives CDR1 SGHNT, CDR2 YENEEA. Trimming pared 2 bases from V and 8 bases from J, leaving 12 bases between. This CDR3 has 13 amino acids. CDR3 loop: CASSLSTGYGYTF. DNA of the CDR3: TGTGCCAGCAGCTTATCAACAGGGTACGGCTACACCTTC.

This clone was counted a few times. This chain links TRBV7-9 with TRBJ2-7; D gene unclear. Germline V gene sequence: CDR1 SEHNR, CDR2 FQNEAQ (reference sequence). The CDR3 runs to 14 residues. Trimming pared 4 bases from V and 0 bases from J, leaving 10 bases between. The CDR3 reads CASSSARYSYEQYF. CDR3 in DNA: TGTGCCAGCAGCTCAGCACGGTACTCCTACGAGCAGTACTTC.

The CDR3 DNA reads TGTGCCAGCAGTTATATGTCTAGCTCAGACGAGCAGTACTTC. It encodes CASSYMSSSDEQYF. The rearrangement links TRBV6-5 to TRBJ2-7; D is possibly TRBD2 (5 bases). Trimming stripped 3 bases from V and 5 bases from J, with 14 bases between. This CDR3 has 14 residues. Germline V lookup: CDR1 MNHEY, CDR2 SVGAGI.

This chain joins TRBV30 and TRBJ2-1; D is unresolved. This CDR3 comprises 13 residues. CDR1 GTSNPN and CDR2 SVGIG come from the germline V gene (reference sequence). V was trimmed by 2 bases and J by 3 bases, leaving 8 bases between them. Here the CDR3 DNA reads TGTGCCTGGAGTCCGGGTAACTACAATGAGCAGTTCTTC. Protein product: CAWSPGNYNEQFF.

This chain connects TRBV7-6 to TRBJ1-2; TRBD1 matches at 10 bases. With 1 base clipped from V and 4 bases from J, the junction kept 15 bases outside the gene matches. Germline V CDR1 and CDR2: SGHVS, FNYEAQ. The CDR3 loop spans 19 amino acids. The CDR3 loop is CASSLVPPATGGGSYGYTF. In nucleotides, the CDR3 is TGTGCCAGCAGCTTAGTCCCCCCCGCGACAGGGGGCGGTAGCTATGGCTACACCTTC.

This clone was recorded only once. The chain links TRBV5-4 to TRBJ2-1, with TRBD2 as a possible D gene (6 bases). The CDR3 extends over 14 amino acids. Trimming cost V 3 bases and J 2 bases, with 9 bases left between them. From germline, CDR1 is SGHNT and CDR2 YYREEE (reference sequence). The CDR3 DNA is TGTGCCAGCAGCTCGGGACTGGCCTACAATGAGCAGTTCTTC. Protein sequence: CASSSGLAYNEQFF. The entire variable domain, with the rest obtained from reference TRBV5-4 and TRBJ2-1, is as follows: ETGVTQSPTHLIKTRGQQVTLRCSSQSGHNTVSWYQQALGQGPQFIFQYYREEENGRGNFPPRFSGLQFPNYSSELNVNALELDDSALYLCASSSGLAYNEQFFGPGTRLTVL.

The chain joins TRBV18 to TRBJ2-7, with 9 positions matching TRBD1. The CDR3 runs to 14 residues. Germline CDR1 reads KGHSH; CDR2 reads LQKENI. The junction had 8 bases not matched to a gene; V was cut back by 6 bases and J by 5 bases. The CDR3 DNA reads as TGTGCCAGCTCCCGGGACAGGGTGGGAGACGAGCAGTACTTC. It specifies CASSRDRVGDEQYF.

This clone has a single count. Other DNA sequences from this sample encode an identical CDR3 as well. The chain combines TRBV28 with TRBJ1-5, with a possible D match to TRBD1 (6 bases). This CDR3 has 14 residues. CDR1 MDHEN and CDR2 SYDVKM come from the germline V gene. The germline V and J ends were trimmed by 2 bases and 1 base, with 6 bases remaining between them. This CDR3 reads CASSLGGSNQPQHF. In nucleotides, the CDR3 is TGTGCCAGCAGTTTAGGGGGCAGCAATCAGCCCCAGCATTTT.

The chain links TRBV30 to TRBJ2-2; TRBD2 matches 8 bases. The CDR3 is 15 residues long. The germline V gene encodes CDR1 GTSNPN and CDR2 SVGIG (reference sequence). With V trimmed by 6 bases and J by 3 bases, 9 bases remained unmatched. The CDR3 coding sequence is TGTGCCTGTCCTCCGGGACTAGGGCACACCGGGGAGCTGTTTTTT. Translating gives CACPPGLGHTGELFF.

V gene TRBV5-5 combines with J gene TRBJ1-5; the match to TRBD1 covers 8 bases. The V segment lost 0 bases and the J segment 5 bases; nucleotides outside the gene matches: 4. This CDR3 is 15 amino acids long. From germline, CDR1 is SGHKS and CDR2 YYEKEE (reference sequence). The CDR3 DNA is TGTGCCAGCAGCTTGGAAGGACAGGGTGATCAGCCCCAGCATTTT. This encodes CASSLEGQGDQPQHF.

This clone occurred once. The genes are TRBV19 and TRBJ2-7; 9 bases align to TRBD2. V dropped 6 bases and J dropped 5; count of bases not matched to a gene: 8. Germline assignment: CDR1 LNHDA and CDR2 SQIVND (reference sequence). The CDR3 runs 14 residues. The CDR3 bases are TGTGCCAGTAGACAAGCGGGAGGTTCTAACGAGCAGTACTTC. Encoded protein: CASRQAGGSNEQYF.

The chain is built from TRBV7-2 and TRBJ2-2; TRBD2 matches 7 bases. V was pared by 5 bases and J by 4 bases, with 10 bases of the junction left unmatched. The CDR3 totals 16 residues. Germline V gene sequence: CDR1 SGHTA, CDR2 FQGNSA. As DNA, the CDR3 is TGTGCCAGCAGCCAAGCCGTCTCGGGGGGCACCGGGGAGCTGTTTTTT. Protein product: CASSQAVSGGTGELFF.